Sequencing of this T cell receptor beta chain was carried out in a study of blood T cells in healthy people across ages. PCR was performed a second time for about 6 to 11 cycles using a sample-barcoded 5' primer and a J-beta primer mix. TCRdb re-analysed the 5' RACE reads in MiXCR, keeping a single row per CDR3 protein. The table records some 900,000 distinct CDR3 sequences, 45% to 50% of them present only once. Every sample yielded at least 6.5 million isolated PBMCs. This receptor was obtained from a man in his thirties or forties in good health. Input material: blood.

The CDR3 bases are TGCAGCGTCAGACTAGCGGGGTACAATGAGCAGTTCTTC. Protein: CSVRLAGYNEQFF. This sequence joins TRBV29-1 and TRBJ2-1, with TRBD2 matching over 11 bases. V dropped 6 bases and J dropped 4; count of bases not matched to a gene: 2. This CDR3 is 13 amino acids long. The germline V gene encodes CDR1 SQVTM and CDR2 ANQGSEA.